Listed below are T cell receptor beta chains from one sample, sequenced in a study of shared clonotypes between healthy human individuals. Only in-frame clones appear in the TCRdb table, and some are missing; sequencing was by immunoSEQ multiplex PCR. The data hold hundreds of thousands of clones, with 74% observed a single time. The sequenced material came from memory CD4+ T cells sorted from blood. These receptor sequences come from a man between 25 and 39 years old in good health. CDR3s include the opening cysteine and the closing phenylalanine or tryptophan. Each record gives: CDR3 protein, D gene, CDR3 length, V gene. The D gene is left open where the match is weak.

CASSIRDTEAFF | . | 12 | TRBV19
CASSETSGRGNTQYF | TRBD2 | 15 | TRBV6-1
CASSDGTGEGEQFF | TRBD1 | 14 | TRBV7-3
CASSPSRSRQETQYF | . | 15 | TRBV4-1
CASSVGTGGLANYGYTF | . | 17 | TRBV9
CSVRFSLEQYF | . | 11 | TRBV29-1
CASSIGLNTEAFF | . | 13 | TRBV5-5
CASRVQGAGELFF | TRBD1 | 13 | TRBV7-9
CASSFPGTGNLNEKLFF | TRBD1 | 17 | TRBV28
CASKSSGSFEETQYF | TRBD2 | 15 | TRBV19
CSVNNLDRLRGYTF | . | 14 | TRBV29-1
CASRQLAGRADTQYF | TRBD2 | 15 | TRBV6-1
CASSVSGTRQETQYF | . | 15 | TRBV9
CASSPGGTEAFF | TRBD1 | 12 | TRBV6-6
CASSPASGRSDTGELFF | TRBD2 | 17 | TRBV18
CASSMGLAGADTQYF | TRBD2 | 15 | TRBV19